A selection of T cell receptor beta chains follows, all from one sample in a study of metastatic and nonmetastatic thyroid tumors. TCRdb called clones again from the PCR reads with MiXCR. The sample contains approximately 20,000 clones, 35% to 40% of which appear only once. What was sequenced was tumor tissue. The receptors here all came from a female donor with papillary thyroid cancer or a benign thyroid nodule (not recorded which). Some clones in this sample may be carry-over from other donors' samples. CDR3s include the opening cysteine and the closing phenylalanine or tryptophan. D genes are given only for firm matches. Part of the rows lack a size; the others show once, few, many or a class for expanded clones.

clone_size	d_call	v_call	j_call	cdr3_aa	cdr3_nt
few	-	TRBV6-1	TRBJ1-2	CASRSLQGNGYTF	TGTGCCAGCAGATCCCTACAGGGCAATGGCTACACCTTC
few	-	TRBV27	TRBJ2-3	CASSPPGTLTDTQYF	TGTGCCAGCAGTCCACCCGGGACTCTCACAGATACGCAGTATTTT
few	-	TRBV6-2/TRBV6-3	TRBJ1-6	CASSYSAGPSSYNSPLHF	TGTGCCAGCAGTTACTCTGCGGGGCCTAGCTCCTATAATTCACCCCTCCACTTT
few	-	TRBV19	TRBJ1-2	CASSIDVADRGGYTF	TGTGCCAGTAGTATAGATGTTGCGGACCGCGGTGGCTACACCTTC
-	TRBD1	TRBV5-1	TRBJ1-4	CASTRGQGNEKLFF	TGCGCCAGCACCCGGGGACAGGGCAATGAAAAACTGTTTTTT
few	-	TRBV12-3/TRBV12-4	TRBJ2-3	CASSRQWPPDTQYF	TGTGCCAGCAGTCGACAGTGGCCCCCAGATACGCAGTATTTT
few	TRBD2	TRBV27	TRBJ2-7	CASSLAGGRSEQYF	TGTGCCAGCAGTTTAGCGGGAGGGCGAAGCGAGCAGTACTTC
few	TRBD2	TRBV6-1	TRBJ2-1	CASSEEAGGYNEQFF	TGTGCCAGCAGTGAAGAGGCGGGGGGCTACAATGAGCAGTTCTTC
-	TRBD1	TRBV6-1	TRBJ1-2	CASSAADRGYGYTF	TGTGCCAGCAGTGCCGCTGACAGGGGGTATGGCTACACCTTC
-	-	TRBV30	TRBJ1-2	CAWEEGDNDGYTF	TGTGCCTGGGAAGAAGGAGACAATGATGGCTACACCTTC
-	-	TRBV4-1	TRBJ1-2	CASSPGPMEGYTF	TGCGCCAGCAGCCCAGGCCCTATGGAGGGCTACACCTTC
-	TRBD2	TRBV10-3	TRBJ2-1	CAISESNHRRGGYNEQFF	TGTGCCATCAGTGAGTCGAATCACCGGCGGGGGGGCTACAATGAGCAGTTCTTC
few	TRBD2	TRBV5-4	TRBJ2-1	CASSLFVGGPFNEQFF	TGTGCCAGCAGCTTGTTCGTGGGAGGGCCTTTCAATGAGCAGTTCTTC
-	-	TRBV12-3/TRBV12-4	TRBJ2-3	CASKGGSTDTQYF	TGTGCCAGCAAGGGGGGATCCACAGATACGCAGTATTTT
once	-	TRBV20-1	TRBJ1-2	CSARGVEGTDYGYTF	TGCAGTGCTAGAGGGGTGGAGGGTACCGACTATGGCTACACCTTC
few	-	TRBV9	TRBJ1-3	CASSVGNTIYF	TGTGCCAGCAGCGTCGGAAACACCATATATTTT
-	TRBD1	TRBV11-2	TRBJ2-7	CASSPQGAFTASYEQYF	TGTGCCAGCAGCCCCCAGGGGGCGTTTACGGCCTCCTACGAGCAGTACTTC
few	-	TRBV6-5	TRBJ1-2	CASSYSITSGGGYTF	TGTGCCAGCAGTTACTCGATAACTTCAGGTGGCGGCTACACCTTC
-	-	TRBV30	TRBJ1-2	CAWSRGALPWGYTF	TGTGCCTGGAGCCGGGGGGCGCTCCCTTGGGGCTACACCTTC
few	TRBD1	TRBV11-3	TRBJ2-2	CASSRDRGTGELFF	TGTGCCAGCAGCCGAGACAGGGGCACCGGGGAGCTGTTTTTT
few	-	TRBV6-5	TRBJ2-3	CASSYSPFADTQYF	TGTGCCAGCAGTTACTCACCTTTCGCAGATACGCAGTATTTT
large	-	TRBV7-9	TRBJ1-1	CASSLARESRAEAFF	TGTGCCAGCAGCTTAGCGCGGGAGAGTCGGGCTGAAGCTTTCTTT
few	TRBD2	TRBV27	TRBJ2-1	CASSSLAEQFF	TGTGCCAGCAGTTCACTAGCGGAGCAGTTCTTC
-	-	TRBV2	TRBJ1-2	CASSGPGNENGYTF	TGTGCCAGCAGTGGGCCAGGGAATGAGAATGGCTACACCTTC
few	TRBD1	TRBV28	TRBJ1-2	CASSSPTGGFGYTF	TGTGCCAGCAGTTCCCCGACAGGGGGCTTTGGCTACACCTTC
-	-	TRBV5-6	TRBJ2-2	CASSLVIRQLETGELFF	TGTGCCAGCAGCTTGGTTATCCGACAGCTAGAGACCGGGGAGCTGTTTTTT
few	TRBD1	TRBV19	TRBJ1-2	CASSILGQGVYGYTF	TGTGCCAGTAGTATTCTGGGACAGGGGGTCTATGGCTACACCTTC
-	-	TRBV7-2	TRBJ2-3	CASSLAYPGEDTQYF	TGTGCCAGCAGCTTAGCCTACCCGGGGGAAGATACGCAGTATTTT
-	-	TRBV5-1	TRBJ2-3	CASSLVSSTDTQYF	TGCGCCAGCAGCTTGGTTTCTAGCACAGATACGCAGTATTTT
few	-	TRBV6-1	TRBJ2-7	CATSASYEQYF	TGTGCCACGTCGGCGTCCTACGAGCAGTACTTC
few	TRBD2	TRBV28	TRBJ2-7	CASRLPGTSYEQYF	TGTGCCAGCAGGCTACCCGGGACTAGCTACGAGCAGTACTTC
many	-	TRBV12-3/TRBV12-4	TRBJ2-7	CASSDVGGIEEQYF	TGTGCCAGCAGTGACGTTGGGGGGATCGAGGAGCAGTACTTC
few	-	TRBV6-6	TRBJ1-5	CASSYTYNQPQHF	TGTGCCAGCAGTTACACTTACAATCAGCCCCAGCATTTT
many	-	TRBV20-1	TRBJ2-7	CSASPASYEQYF	TGCAGTGCTAGCCCAGCCTCCTACGAGCAGTACTTC
once	-	TRBV11-3	TRBJ2-1	CASSLGVQGTRLFF	TGTGCCAGCAGCTTAGGAGTTCAAGGGACTCGACTGTTCTTC
-	-	TRBV6-2/TRBV6-3	TRBJ2-1	CASSYGVTVGYNEQFF	TGTGCCAGCAGTTACGGGGTGACAGTGGGCTACAATGAGCAGTTCTTC
once	TRBD2	TRBV28	TRBJ2-1	CASSLWGGSAAGYNEQFF	TGTGCCAGCAGTTTATGGGGCGGGAGTGCCGCGGGTTACAATGAGCAGTTCTTC
-	-	TRBV3-1	TRBJ2-3	CASSLREPVDTQYF	TGTGCCAGCAGCCTCAGGGAGCCCGTAGATACGCAGTATTTT
few	TRBD2	TRBV28	TRBJ2-7	CASSSIRGRRYEQYF	TGTGCCAGCAGTTCCATTCGCGGGAGGCGCTACGAGCAGTACTTC
-	-	TRBV9	TRBJ2-3	CASSDIRTDTQYF	TGTGCCAGCAGCGACATACGCACAGATACGCAGTATTTT
-	-	TRBV19	TRBJ2-1	CASRPGPERNEQFF	TGTGCCAGTAGACCCGGACCAGAAAGGAATGAGCAGTTCTTC
once	-	TRBV30	TRBJ2-7	CAWSVLGSSYEQYF	TGTGCCTGGAGTGTACTCGGTAGTTCCTACGAGCAGTACTTC
-	TRBD2	TRBV7-2	TRBJ2-3	CASGTSGSTDTQYF	TGTGCCAGCGGGACTAGCGGTAGCACAGATACGCAGTATTTT
few	TRBD1	TRBV10-1	TRBJ2-3	CASSEGTGDTDTQYF	TGCGCCAGCAGTGAGGGGACAGGCGACACAGATACGCAGTATTTT
few	-	TRBV12-3/TRBV12-4	TRBJ1-2	CASSLSGSGYTF	TGTGCCAGCAGTTTATCGGGAAGTGGCTACACCTTC
-	-	TRBV4-1	TRBJ1-1	CASSPGRGQGNTEAFF	TGCGCCAGCAGCCCGGGTCGCGGGCAGGGGAACACTGAAGCTTTCTTT
-	TRBD1	TRBV2	TRBJ1-2	CASSEHTGGLYGYTF	TGTGCCAGCAGTGAACATACAGGGGGACTTTATGGCTACACCTTC
-	-	TRBV12-3/TRBV12-4	TRBJ1-1	CASSLEWGTEAFF	TGTGCCAGCAGTCTTGAATGGGGCACTGAAGCTTTCTTT
-	TRBD2	TRBV5-1	TRBJ2-7	CASSPLVASGIYEQYF	TGCGCCAGCAGTCCCTTAGTAGCTAGCGGGATATACGAGCAGTACTTC
-	TRBD2	TRBV5-1	TRBJ2-1	CASSLGLADNEQFF	TGCGCCAGCAGCCTCGGACTAGCGGACAATGAGCAGTTCTTC
once	-	TRBV20-1	TRBJ1-1	CSAPPKVKDTEAFF	TGCAGTGCCCCTCCTAAGGTCAAGGACACTGAAGCTTTCTTT